These 7 T cell receptor beta chains were all obtained from the same sample, sequenced in a study of cytomegalovirus exposure and HLA in healthy donors. The PCR employed 60 Vbeta primers together with 13 Jbeta primers. Assay used: immunoSEQ multiplex PCR; TCRdb lists only in-frame clones, some missing. The table lists approximately 76,000 clones. Input material: PBMCs. These receptors originate from a man younger than 35 in good health and CMV-seropositive.

This sequence joins TRBV27 and TRBJ2-3; 11 nucleotides align to TRBD2. Trimming cost V 5 bases and J 5 bases; bases outside gene matches: 9. Germline CDR1 reads MNHEY; CDR2 reads SMNVEV (reference sequence). This CDR3 spans 16 amino acids. The CDR3 DNA reads TGTGCCAGCAGTCCTCTAGCGGGGGGTGGAGTAGATACGCAGTATTTT. Translated, it gives CASSPLAGGGVDTQYF.

The chain has TRBV28 and TRBJ2-7, with 8 bases that match TRBD1. Trimming at V came to 5 bases and at J to 3 bases, leaving 9 bases not matched to a gene. The CDR3 is 15 residues long. Germline CDR1 and CDR2: MDHEN and SYDVKM. The CDR3 loop is CASSHRPGGLYEQYF. CDR3 nucleotide sequence: TGTGCCAGCAGTCACAGGCCAGGGGGCCTCTACGAGCAGTACTTC. The full variable domain, completed using reference TRBV28 and TRBJ2-7, is DVKVTQSSRYLVKRTGEKVFLECVQDMDHENMFWYRQDPGLGLRLIYFSYDVKMKEKGDIPEGYSVSREKKERFSLILESASTNQTSMYLCASSHRPGGLYEQYFGPGTRLTVT.

The genes are TRBV28 and TRBJ1-2; 7 bases are a match to TRBD1. The trim removed 5 bases at V and 2 bases at J, leaving 2 bases unmatched. This CDR3 spans 13 amino acids. Germline V gene data show CDR1 as MDHEN and CDR2 as SYDVKM. The CDR3 sequence: CASSEGQNYGYTF. In DNA, the CDR3 is TGTGCCAGCAGTGAGGGACAGAACTATGGCTACACCTTC.

Details on this clone: No conserved phenylalanine or tryptophan is present at the end of the CDR3, so a read error is the likely explanation. Written as DNA, the CDR3 is TGTGCCAGCAGTTTATGGGGGCTTGAAGCTTTCCTT. Translated: CASSLWGLEAFL. The V gene is TRBV28, the J gene TRBJ1-1; TRBD1 is a possible D gene (5 bases). There are 12 residues in the CDR3. Germline V gene data show CDR1 as MDHEN and CDR2 as SYDVKM. V gave up 0 bases and J gave up 7 bases, with 6 bases separating them.

The chain joins TRBV18 to TRBJ1-2; a possible D gene is TRBD1 (6 bases). CDR1 KGHSH and CDR2 LQKENI come from the germline V gene. V lost 2 bases and J lost 4, with 17 bases in between. This CDR3 has 16 amino acids. CDR3 sequence (DNA): TGTGCCAGCTCACCAAGTATATCCGGACAGCTCTATGGCTACACCTTC. It translates to CASSPSISGQLYGYTF.

The CDR3 here is CASSIVTNTGELFF. The CDR3 DNA follows: TGTGCCAGTAGTATCGTCACTAACACCGGGGAGCTGTTTTTT. The rearrangement links TRBV19 to TRBJ2-2; no firm D call. The CDR3 totals 14 residues. CDR1 is LNHDA and CDR2 is SQIVND in the germline V gene (reference sequence). V was cut by 3 bases and J by 2 bases, with 7 bases left in between. Supplemented by reference TRBV19 and TRBJ2-2, the full variable domain reads DGGITQSPKYLFRKEGQNVTLSCEQNLNHDAMYWYRQDPGQGLRLIYYSQIVNDFQKGDIAEGYSVSREKKESFPLTVTSAQKNPTAFYLCASSIVTNTGELFFGEGSRLTVL.

The CDR3: CASSSTGTGLAFF. Written as DNA, the CDR3 is TGTGCCAGCAGTTCGACAGGGACGGGGTTGGCTTTCTTT. The rearrangement joins TRBV28 to TRBJ1-1, with 7 bases lining up with TRBD1. V gave up 4 bases and J gave up 11 bases; unmatched junction bases: 10. This CDR3 has 13 residues. Per germline, CDR1 MDHEN and CDR2 SYDVKM.